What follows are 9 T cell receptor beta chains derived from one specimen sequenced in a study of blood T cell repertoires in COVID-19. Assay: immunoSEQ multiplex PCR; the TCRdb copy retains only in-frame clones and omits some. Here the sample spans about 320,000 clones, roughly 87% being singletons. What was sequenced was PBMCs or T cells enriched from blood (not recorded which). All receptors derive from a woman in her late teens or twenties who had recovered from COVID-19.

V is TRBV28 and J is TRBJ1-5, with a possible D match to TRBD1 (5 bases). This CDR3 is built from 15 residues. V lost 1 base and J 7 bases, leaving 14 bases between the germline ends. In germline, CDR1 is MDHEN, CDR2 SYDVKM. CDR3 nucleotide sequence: TGTGCCAGCAGTTTATACGGGGGGATCCGCCAGCCCCAGCATTTT. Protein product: CASSLYGGIRQPQHF.

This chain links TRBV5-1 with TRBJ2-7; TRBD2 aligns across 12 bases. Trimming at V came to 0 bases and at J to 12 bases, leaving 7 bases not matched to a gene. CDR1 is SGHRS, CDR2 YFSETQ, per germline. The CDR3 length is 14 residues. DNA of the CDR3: TGCGCCAGCAGCTTGGAGGCTAGCGGGGGGGTCCGGTACTTC. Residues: CASSLEASGGVRYF.

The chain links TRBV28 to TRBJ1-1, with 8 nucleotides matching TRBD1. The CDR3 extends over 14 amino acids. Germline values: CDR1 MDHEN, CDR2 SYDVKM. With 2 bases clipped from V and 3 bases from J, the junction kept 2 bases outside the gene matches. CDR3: CASSLQGAHTEAFF. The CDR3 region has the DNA TGTGCCAGCAGTTTACAGGGGGCTCACACTGAAGCTTTCTTT.

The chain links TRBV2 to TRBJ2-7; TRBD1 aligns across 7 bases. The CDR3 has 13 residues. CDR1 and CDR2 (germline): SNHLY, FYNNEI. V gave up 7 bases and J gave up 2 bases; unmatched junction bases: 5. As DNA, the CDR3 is TGTGCCAGCAAAAAGACAGGGACCTACGAGCAGTACTTC. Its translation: CASKKTGTYEQYF.

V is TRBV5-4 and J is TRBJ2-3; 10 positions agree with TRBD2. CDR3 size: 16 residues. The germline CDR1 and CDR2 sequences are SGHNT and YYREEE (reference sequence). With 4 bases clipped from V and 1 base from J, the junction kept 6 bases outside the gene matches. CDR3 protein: CASSAASGSGTDTQYF. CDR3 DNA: TGTGCCAGCAGCGCAGCTAGCGGGAGCGGCACAGATACGCAGTATTTT.

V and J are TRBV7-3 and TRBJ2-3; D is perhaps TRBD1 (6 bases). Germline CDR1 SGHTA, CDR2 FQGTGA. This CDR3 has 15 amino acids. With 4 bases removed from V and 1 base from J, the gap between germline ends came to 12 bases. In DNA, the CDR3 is TGTGCCAGCAGCTCACAGGGTTCGGGCACAGATACGCAGTATTTT. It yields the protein CASSSQGSGTDTQYF.

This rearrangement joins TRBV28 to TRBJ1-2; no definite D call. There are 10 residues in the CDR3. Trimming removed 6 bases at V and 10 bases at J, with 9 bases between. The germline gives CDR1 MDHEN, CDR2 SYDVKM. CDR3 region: CASRRVTYTF. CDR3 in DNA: TGTGCCAGCAGGAGGGTGACCTACACCTTC.

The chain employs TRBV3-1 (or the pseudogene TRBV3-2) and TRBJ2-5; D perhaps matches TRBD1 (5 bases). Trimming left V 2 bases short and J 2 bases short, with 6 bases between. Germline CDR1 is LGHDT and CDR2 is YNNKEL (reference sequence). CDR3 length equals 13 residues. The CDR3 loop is CASSQQGQETQYF. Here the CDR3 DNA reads TGTGCCAGCAGCCAACAGGGACAAGAGACCCAGTACTTC.

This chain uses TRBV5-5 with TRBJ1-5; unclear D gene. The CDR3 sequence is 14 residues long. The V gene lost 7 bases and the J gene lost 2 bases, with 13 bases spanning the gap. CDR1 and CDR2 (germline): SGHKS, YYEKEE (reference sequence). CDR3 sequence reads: CASAGEGGNQPQHF. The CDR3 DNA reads TGTGCCAGCGCTGGGGAGGGTGGCAATCAGCCCCAGCATTTT. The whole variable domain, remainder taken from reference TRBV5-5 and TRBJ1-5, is DAGVTQSPTHLIKTRGQQVTLRCSPISGHKSVSWYQQVLGQGPQFIFQYYEKEERGRGNFPDRFSARQFPNYSSELNVNALLLGDSALYLCASAGEGGNQPQHFGDGTRLSIL.